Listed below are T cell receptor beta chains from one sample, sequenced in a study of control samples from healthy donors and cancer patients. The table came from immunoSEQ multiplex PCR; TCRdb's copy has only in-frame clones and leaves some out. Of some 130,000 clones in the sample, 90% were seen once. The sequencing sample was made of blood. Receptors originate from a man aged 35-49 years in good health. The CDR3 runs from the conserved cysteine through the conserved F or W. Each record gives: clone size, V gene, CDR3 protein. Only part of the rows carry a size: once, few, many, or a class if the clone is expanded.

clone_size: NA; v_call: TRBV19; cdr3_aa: CASRRTFENLGTEAFF
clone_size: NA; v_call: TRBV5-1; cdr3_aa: CASSLGGLAGANEQYF
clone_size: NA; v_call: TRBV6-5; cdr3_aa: CASSLDSMTEAFF
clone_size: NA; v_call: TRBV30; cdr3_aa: CASEPVAGAYNEQFF
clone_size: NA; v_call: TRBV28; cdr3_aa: CASSYRVGYTF
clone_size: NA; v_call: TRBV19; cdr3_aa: CASSMRVGTEAFF
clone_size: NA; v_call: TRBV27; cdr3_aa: CASSQQGRTEAFF
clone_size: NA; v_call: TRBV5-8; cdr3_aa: CASPLGAGANVLTF
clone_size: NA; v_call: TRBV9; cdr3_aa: CASSANPGQGAGGANVLTF
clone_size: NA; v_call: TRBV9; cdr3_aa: CASSVEGTTNEKLFF
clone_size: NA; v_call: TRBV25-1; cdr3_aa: CASSNPGYGYTF
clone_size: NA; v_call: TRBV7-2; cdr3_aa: CASSLTASGWETQYF
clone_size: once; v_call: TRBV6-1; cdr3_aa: CASSPGSDEKLFF
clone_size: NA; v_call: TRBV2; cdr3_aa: CASSEVSYNEQFF
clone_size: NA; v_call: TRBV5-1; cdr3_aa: CASSLTGSREKLFF
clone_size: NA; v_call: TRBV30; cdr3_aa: CALRGLWASYGYTF
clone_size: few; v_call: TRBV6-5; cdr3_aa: CASSPQSDNNQPQHF
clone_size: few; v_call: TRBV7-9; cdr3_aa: CASSLAGDYSPLHF
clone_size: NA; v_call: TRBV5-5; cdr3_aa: CASSFEIQGTLHTEAFF
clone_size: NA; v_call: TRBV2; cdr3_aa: CASSERDRELPQHF
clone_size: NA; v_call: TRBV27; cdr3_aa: CASSLVQGNTEAFF
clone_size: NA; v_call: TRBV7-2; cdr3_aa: CASSFSQAGGTDTQYF
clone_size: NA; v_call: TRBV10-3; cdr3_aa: CAIRSGETQYF